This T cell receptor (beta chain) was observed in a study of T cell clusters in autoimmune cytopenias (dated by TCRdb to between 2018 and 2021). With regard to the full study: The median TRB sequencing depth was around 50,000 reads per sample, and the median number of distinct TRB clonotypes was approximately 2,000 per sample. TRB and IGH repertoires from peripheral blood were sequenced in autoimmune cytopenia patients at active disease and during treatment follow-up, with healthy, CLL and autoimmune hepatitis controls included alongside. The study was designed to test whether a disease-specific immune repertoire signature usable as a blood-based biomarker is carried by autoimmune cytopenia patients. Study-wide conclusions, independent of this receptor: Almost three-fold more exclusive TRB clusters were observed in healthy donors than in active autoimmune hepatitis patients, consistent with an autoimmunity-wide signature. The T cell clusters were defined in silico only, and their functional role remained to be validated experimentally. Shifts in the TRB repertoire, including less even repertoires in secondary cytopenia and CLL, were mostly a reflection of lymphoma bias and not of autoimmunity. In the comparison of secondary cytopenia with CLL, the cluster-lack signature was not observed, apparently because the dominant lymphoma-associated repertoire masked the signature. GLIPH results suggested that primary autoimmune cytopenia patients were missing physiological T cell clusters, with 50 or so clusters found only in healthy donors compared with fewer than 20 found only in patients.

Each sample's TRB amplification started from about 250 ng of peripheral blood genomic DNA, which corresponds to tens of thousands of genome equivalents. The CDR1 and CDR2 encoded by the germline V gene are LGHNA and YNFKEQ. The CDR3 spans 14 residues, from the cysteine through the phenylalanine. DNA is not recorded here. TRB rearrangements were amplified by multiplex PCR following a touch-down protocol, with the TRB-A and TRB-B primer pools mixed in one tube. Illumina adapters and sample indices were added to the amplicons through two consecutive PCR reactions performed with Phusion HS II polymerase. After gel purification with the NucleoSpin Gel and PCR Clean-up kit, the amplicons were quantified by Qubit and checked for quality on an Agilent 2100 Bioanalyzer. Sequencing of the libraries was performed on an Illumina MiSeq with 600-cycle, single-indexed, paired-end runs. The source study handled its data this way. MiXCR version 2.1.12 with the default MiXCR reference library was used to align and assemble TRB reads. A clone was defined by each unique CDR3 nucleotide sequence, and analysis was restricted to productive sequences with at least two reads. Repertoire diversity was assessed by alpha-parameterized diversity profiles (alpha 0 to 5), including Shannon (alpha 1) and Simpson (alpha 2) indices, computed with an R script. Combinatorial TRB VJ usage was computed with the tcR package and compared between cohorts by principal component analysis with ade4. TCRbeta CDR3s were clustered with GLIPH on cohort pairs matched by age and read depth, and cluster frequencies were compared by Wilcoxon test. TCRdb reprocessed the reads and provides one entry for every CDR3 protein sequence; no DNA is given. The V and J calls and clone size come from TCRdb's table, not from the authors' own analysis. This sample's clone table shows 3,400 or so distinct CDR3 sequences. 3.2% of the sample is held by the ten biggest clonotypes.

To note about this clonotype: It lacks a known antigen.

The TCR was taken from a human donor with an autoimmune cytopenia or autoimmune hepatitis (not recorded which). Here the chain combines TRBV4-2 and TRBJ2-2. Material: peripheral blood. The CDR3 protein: CASNFAANTGELFF.